These 6 T cell receptor beta chains were sequenced from one sample in a study of blood T cell repertoires in COVID-19. Sequenced by immunoSEQ multiplex PCR; TCRdb stores in-frame clones only, minus some. The repertoire consists of some 150,000 clones, with around 84% occurring once and the leading ten covering more than 7.5%. What was sequenced was peripheral blood. The receptor source for this set is a woman between 50 and 59 years old with acute or convalescent COVID-19.

The chain employs TRBV19 and TRBJ1-1; D is uncertain. The germline V and J ends were trimmed by 6 bases and 0 bases, with 11 bases remaining between them. The germline V gene has CDR1 LNHDA and CDR2 SQIVND (reference sequence). This CDR3 is 14 amino acids long. CDR3 in DNA: TGTGCCAGTAGGGAGAGAGAGATGAACACTGAAGCTTTCTTT. Translation gives CASREREMNTEAFF.

The chain uses TRBV12-3 or TRBV12-4 and TRBJ2-7; D is perhaps TRBD1 (5 bases). The germline V and J ends were trimmed by 3 bases and 2 bases, with 8 bases remaining between them. The CDR3 has 13 amino acids. CDR3 in amino acids: CASSFFRAYEQYF. The CDR3, as DNA: TGTGCCAGCAGTTTCTTCAGGGCCTACGAGCAGTACTTC.

This chain links TRBV5-5 with TRBJ2-1; tentatively, D is TRBD2 (6 bases). The germline V gene encodes CDR1 SGHKS and CDR2 YYEKEE (reference sequence). The CDR3 has 15 amino acids. Trimming cost V 2 bases and J 9 bases, with 18 bases left between them. CDR3 sequence (DNA): TGTGCCAGCAGCTTCCGGGGGTACGGGCTTGGTGAGCAGTTCTTC. This encodes CASSFRGYGLGEQFF.

The genes are TRBV3-1 (or the pseudogene TRBV3-2) and TRBJ2-5, with 10 bases matching TRBD2. The ends lost 0 bases at V and 2 bases at J; junction bases unmatched: 3. The CDR3 sequence is 16 residues long. The germline gives CDR1 LGHDT, CDR2 YNNKEL (reference sequence). The CDR3 DNA sequence: TGTGCCAGCAGCCAAGAAGGACTAGCGGTACAAGAGACCCAGTACTTC. This sequence encodes CASSQEGLAVQETQYF.

This clone was counted once. The chain combines TRBV28 with TRBJ1-1; TRBD1 might be the D (6 bases). The CDR3 consists of 13 residues. V dropped 7 bases and J dropped 1 base, with 10 bases sitting between them. Germline CDR1 reads MDHEN; CDR2 reads SYDVKM. The CDR3 coding sequence is TGTGCCAGCAACAGGGCGGGGAACACTGAAGCTTTCTTT. Its translation is CASNRAGNTEAFF.

The V gene is TRBV7-9, the J gene TRBJ2-5, with D maybe TRBD1 (5 bases). V dropped 5 bases and J dropped 2 bases, with 18 bases sitting between them. This CDR3 comprises 16 residues. CDR1 is SEHNR, CDR2 FQNEAQ, per germline (reference sequence). The CDR3, as DNA: TGTGCCAGCAGCCGAATAGAGACAGCTTATCAAGAGACCCAGTACTTC. It yields the protein CASSRIETAYQETQYF.